This T cell receptor (beta chain) was sequenced in a study of blood T cells in healthy people across ages. Losses at the gene ends were 2 bases for V and 0 bases for J; bases not matched to a gene: 12. Per germline, CDR1 SGHTA and CDR2 FQGNSA. The CDR3 loop spans 18 amino acids. This clonotype turned up a few times. Next came a second PCR, run for about 7 to 12 cycles, which used a sample-barcoded 5' primer along with a J-beta primer mix. Every sample gave at least 2.5 million paired-end reads containing CDR3. TCRdb recomputed calls from the 5' RACE reads with MiXCR, one row per CDR3 protein. The sample has 1.8 million or so distinct CDR3 sequences; approximately 40% are singletons.

This rearrangement joins TRBV7-2 to TRBJ2-7, with 8 nucleotides matching TRBD2. The sample taken for sequencing was blood. The source is a human donor in good health. The CDR3 nucleotides read TGTGCCAGCAGCTTAAGGGGGGGGGGACTAGATCTCTCCTACGAGCAGTACTTC. This codes for CASSLRGGGLDLSYEQYF. Variable domain in full (rest from reference TRBV7-2 and TRBJ2-7): GAGVSQSPSNKVTEKGKDVELRCDPISGHTALYWYRQSLGQGLEFLIYFQGNSAPDKSGLPSDRFSAERTGGSVSTLTIQRTQQEDSAVYLCASSLRGGGLDLSYEQYFGPGTRLTVT.